This passage covers 10 T cell receptor beta chains from one sample sequenced in a study of T cells in Graves' hyperthyroidism and ophthalmopathy. Template material for amplifying TCR beta CDR3 regions consisted of RNA transcripts. The TCR CDR3 was amplified in a first-round RT-PCR using the HTBI primer set. TCRdb used MiXCR to reprocess the multiplex PCR reads, holding one entry per CDR3 protein. The sample has a few hundred thousand distinct CDR3 sequences; 13% to 15% are singletons. Material: blood. The origin of the receptors is a woman in her thirties or forties with Graves' hyperthyroidism that later progressed to Graves' ophthalmopathy.

This clonotype was seen repeatedly, ten times or more. The chain is built from TRBV11-2 and TRBJ2-2; D call uncertain. From germline, CDR1 is SGHAT and CDR2 FQNNGV. The CDR3 has 15 residues. V dropped 3 bases and J dropped 0 bases, with 8 bases sitting between them. The CDR3 DNA sequence: TGTGCCAGCAGCTTTGGGCAAGCGAACACCGGGGAGCTGTTTTTT. Encoded protein: CASSFGQANTGELFF.

This clonotype showed up many times. The chain recombines TRBV7-9 with TRBJ2-2, with D maybe TRBD1 (5 bases). Germline V gene sequence: CDR1 SEHNR, CDR2 FQNEAQ (reference sequence). CDR3 length equals 14 residues. Trimming stripped 5 bases from V and 7 bases from J, with 14 bases between. The CDR3 here is CASSRVAGHGELFF. CDR3 coding DNA: TGTGCCAGCAGCCGAGTGGCAGGGCACGGGGAGCTGTTTTTT.

This clonotype came up many times. The chain joins TRBV2 to TRBJ2-7; D is undetermined. This CDR3 is built from 12 residues. Trimming took off 8 bases at V and 2 bases at J, with 10 bases between the two ends. From germline, CDR1 is SNHLY and CDR2 FYNNEI. CDR3 residues: CASLLGTYEQYF. The CDR3 DNA reads as TGTGCCAGCCTGCTAGGGACCTACGAGCAGTACTTC.

The genes are TRBV4-1 and TRBJ1-6, with 7 positions matching TRBD1. V was clipped by 3 bases and J by 4 bases; unmatched bases: 6. CDR1 and CDR2 from the germline V gene are MGHRA and YSYEKL. CDR3 length equals 16 residues. CDR3: CASSHPGQLYNSPLHF. The CDR3 DNA follows: TGCGCCAGCAGCCACCCGGGACAGTTATATAATTCACCCCTCCACTTT.

This chain connects TRBV5-1 to TRBJ1-1; D is uncertain. Germline V gene sequence: CDR1 SGHRS, CDR2 YFSETQ. V was trimmed by 4 bases and J by 2 bases, leaving 9 bases between them. The CDR3 runs 13 residues. CDR3 sequence (DNA): TGCGCCAGCAGCCCGGCAGGAAACACTGAAGCTTTCTTT. Translated: CASSPAGNTEAFF.

This clonotype showed up many times. The V call is TRBV14, the J call TRBJ2-1; no clear D gene. The germline V gene has CDR1 SGHDN and CDR2 FVKESK. The V end lost 4 bases, the J end lost 10 bases, and 17 bases lay between the germline ends. This CDR3 has 14 amino acids. This chain's CDR3 is CASSRTTGSREQFF. In DNA, the CDR3 is TGTGCCAGCAGCCGAACAACGGGCTCTCGAGAGCAGTTCTTC.

This clonotype was observed at least ten times. This chain links TRBV7-8 with TRBJ1-6; D is unclear. Germline V gene data show CDR1 as SGHVS and CDR2 as FQNEAQ. Trimming shortened V by 3 bases and J by 7 bases, and 7 bases separated the two germline ends. There are 13 residues in the CDR3. The CDR3 coding sequence is TGTGCCAGCAGCTTCAGCGGAAATTCACCCCTCCACTTT. It codes for CASSFSGNSPLHF.

This clonotype was counted at least ten times. The chain has TRBV5-1 and TRBJ1-5; D may be TRBD1 (5 bases). This CDR3 region has 15 residues. The V gene's germline CDR1 is SGHRS and CDR2 YFSETQ. V lost 0 bases to trimming and J lost 3 bases, with 10 bases between them. CDR3 in DNA: TGCGCCAGCAGCTTGGAGGGGAGCAACAATCAGCCCCAGCATTTT. Its protein product is CASSLEGSNNQPQHF. Variable domain in full (rest from reference TRBV5-1 and TRBJ1-5): KAGVTQTPRYLIKTRGQQVTLSCSPISGHRSVSWYQQTPGQGLQFLFEYFSETQRNKGNFPGRFSGRQFSNSRSEMNVSTLELGDSALYLCASSLEGSNNQPQHFGDGTRLSIL.

This clonotype appeared many times. CDR3 sequence (DNA): TGTGCCAGCAGTGGATCGACAGTCCACGAGCAGTACTTC. This translates into CASSGSTVHEQYF. The gene calls are TRBV6-1 and TRBJ2-7; a weak D match, TRBD1 (5 bases). Germline values: CDR1 MNHNS, CDR2 SASEGT. The length of the CDR3 is 13 residues. V lost 4 bases, J lost 5 bases, and 12 bases lay in between.

This clonotype was seen at least ten times. This sequence joins TRBV27 and TRBJ2-2; D gene uncertain. The CDR3 has 14 residues. V was cut by 1 base and J by 2 bases, with 5 bases left in between. CDR1 is MNHEY, CDR2 SMNVEV, per germline (reference sequence). CDR3 region: CASSLFPNTGELFF. CDR3 nucleotide sequence: TGTGCCAGCAGTTTATTTCCCAACACCGGGGAGCTGTTTTTT.